The 21 T cell receptor beta chains listed next were all sequenced from one sample in a study of control samples from healthy donors and cancer patients. Sequencing was performed with immunoSEQ multiplex PCR; in TCRdb, only in-frame clones are kept and a portion is missing. The sample lists roughly 150,000 clones; just over 85% were seen once. The specimen sequenced was blood. These TCRs come from a man aged 18 to 30 in good health.

The V and J genes are TRBV9 and TRBJ2-1; TRBD2 agrees at 8 bases. This CDR3 comprises 17 residues. The germline CDR1 and CDR2 sequences are SGDLS and YYNGEE. V was clipped by 4 bases and J by 1 base; unmatched bases: 10. The CDR3 DNA sequence: TGTGCCAGCAGCCCCCGGACTAGCTTTGAGTCCTACAATGAGCAGTTCTTC. Encoded protein: CASSPRTSFESYNEQFF.

This clone was picked up one time. The chain is built from TRBV4-1 and TRBJ1-1, with 9 bases that match TRBD1. Germline values: CDR1 MGHRA, CDR2 YSYEKL. CDR3 size: 15 residues. J gave up 2 bases and V 5 bases, and 6 bases lay outside the gene matches. The CDR3 nucleotides read TGCGCCAGCAGCTCTCGACAGGGGGTAAACACTGAAGCTTTCTTT. Amino acid sequence: CASSSRQGVNTEAFF.

This clone was seen only a few times. The chain links TRBV7-9 to TRBJ1-5, with D maybe TRBD1 (5 bases). CDR3 length: 15 amino acids. The V gene's germline CDR1 is SEHNR and CDR2 FQNEAQ (reference sequence). V was shortened by 5 bases and J by 2 bases, with 13 bases between the two germline ends. The CDR3 nucleotides are TGTGCCAGCAGCCCCGGGACGGCTCGCAATCAGCCCCAGCATTTT. It codes for CASSPGTARNQPQHF.

This clone was recorded only once. The chain couples TRBV6-4 to TRBJ2-1, with D possibly being TRBD2 (6 bases). Germline V gene data show CDR1 as MRHNA and CDR2 as SNTAGT. Trimming took 0 bases from V and 8 from J, leaving 17 bases between them. The CDR3 has 16 amino acids. This chain's CDR3 is CASSDSYSGRMHEQFF. The CDR3 coding sequence is TGTGCCAGCAGTGACTCGTATTCAGGGAGGATGCATGAGCAGTTCTTC.

This rearrangement joins TRBV6-2 or TRBV6-3 to TRBJ2-7, with 8 bases aligning to TRBD2. CDR3 length: 15 residues. Germline V gene sequence: CDR1 MNHEY, CDR2 SVGEGT. V dropped 6 bases and J dropped 0; count of bases not matched to a gene: 7. The CDR3 region has the DNA TGTGCCAGCAGCTCCCATAGCGGGGCCTCCTACGAGCAGTACTTC. Amino acids: CASSSHSGASYEQYF.

The chain couples TRBV19 to TRBJ2-3; a weak D match, TRBD2 (6 bases). The germline V gene has CDR1 LNHDA and CDR2 SQIVND (reference sequence). There are 14 residues in the CDR3. Trimming cost V 4 bases and J 6 bases, with 14 bases left between them. CDR3 protein: CASSRREHSDTQYF. In nucleotides, the CDR3 is TGTGCCAGTAGTAGACGGGAGCACTCCGATACGCAGTATTTT.

The V and J genes are TRBV6-5 and TRBJ1-6; 7 bases match TRBD1. The CDR3 consists of 14 residues. The germline V gene has CDR1 MNHEY and CDR2 SVGAGI. The junction had 12 bases not matched to a gene; V was cut back by 10 bases and J by 9 bases. The CDR3 DNA follows: TGTGCCACCCTAGCTCGACAGGGCGTTTCACCCCTCCACTTT. Translated: CATLARQGVSPLHF.

The chain joins TRBV27 to TRBJ1-1; the D gene is possibly TRBD1 (6 bases). The CDR3 runs 14 residues. The V end was cut by 2 bases, the J end by 6 bases, with 13 bases between. Germline CDR1 and CDR2: MNHEY and SMNVEV (reference sequence). The CDR3 sequence: CASSLVTGRAEAFF. CDR3 coding DNA: TGTGCCAGCAGTTTAGTAACAGGGAGGGCTGAAGCTTTCTTT.

The chain combines TRBV5-1 with TRBJ1-2, with TRBD1 as a possible D gene (6 bases). V gave up 5 bases and J gave up 2 bases, with 13 bases separating them. CDR3 length: 14 amino acids. Germline-derived CDR1 and CDR2 are SGHRS and YFSETQ. The CDR3 protein is CASSNGGQNYGYTF. Written as DNA, the CDR3 is TGCGCCAGCAGTAATGGGGGGCAGAACTATGGCTACACCTTC.

The J gene is TRBJ2-3, the V gene TRBV12-5; D remains unclear. This CDR3 has 11 amino acids. V was trimmed by 6 bases and J by 5 bases, leaving 6 bases between them. The germline gives CDR1 LGHNT, CDR2 FRNRAP. The CDR3 nucleotides are TGTGCTAGTGGGTCGAGAGATACGCAGTATTTT. Its protein is CASGSRDTQYF.

The rearrangement uses TRBV9 and TRBJ2-7; 7 positions agree with TRBD1. This CDR3 has 14 residues. J gave up 2 bases and V 3 bases, and 5 bases lay outside the gene matches. Germline CDR1 reads SGDLS; CDR2 reads YYNGEE. CDR3 nucleotides: TGTGCCAGCAGCGGTGGACAGGACCCCTACGAGCAGTACTTC. Protein sequence: CASSGGQDPYEQYF.

CDR3 amino acids: CASTIRVGETQYF. In DNA, the CDR3 is TGTGCCAGCACCATTCGGGTTGGAGAGACCCAGTACTTC. V and J are TRBV12-3 or TRBV12-4 and TRBJ2-5; D is ambiguous. V was clipped by 7 bases and J by 4 bases, with 13 bases between them. The CDR3 covers 13 residues.

This chain uses TRBV5-5 with TRBJ2-7, with 8 nucleotides matching TRBD1. This CDR3 spans 14 amino acids. Germline CDR1 and CDR2: SGHKS and YYEKEE (reference sequence). J lost 9 bases, V lost 2 bases, and 10 bases had no gene match. The CDR3 here is CASSFDRGRLRQYF. As DNA, the CDR3 is TGTGCCAGCAGCTTCGACAGGGGCCGCCTGAGGCAGTACTTC.

As regards this clone: Germline is not matched at one junction end, which may reflect a read error. The chain links TRBV7-7 to TRBJ2-5; TRBD2 agrees at 10 bases. The CDR3 contains 15 residues. Germline-derived CDR1 and CDR2 are SSHAT and FNYEAQ (reference sequence). This CDR3 reads CASSSSGGPSGTQYF. The CDR3, as DNA: TGTGCTAGCAGCTCTAGCGGGGGACCCTCGGGGACCCAGTACTTC.

This clone was seen a single time. This chain connects TRBV5-1 to TRBJ2-1; TRBD2 aligns across 15 bases. V trimming: 3 bases; J trimming: 10 bases; junction bases outside the gene matches: 5. The length of the CDR3 is 15 residues. The germline CDR1 and CDR2 sequences are SGHRS and YFSETQ. This CDR3 reads CASSSGTSGGSEQFF. Here the CDR3 DNA reads TGCGCCAGCAGCTCCGGGACTAGCGGGGGGTCCGAGCAGTTCTTC.

The rearrangement links TRBV11-3 to TRBJ2-5; 9 bases agree with TRBD1. The J segment lost 4 bases and the V segment lost 1 base, leaving 4 bases of the junction unmatched. The CDR3 runs 15 residues. The germline V gene encodes CDR1 SGHNT and CDR2 YENEEA. Written as DNA, the CDR3 is TGTGCCAGCAGCTTAGGTGGGACAGGGATAGAGACCCAGTACTTC. Encoded protein: CASSLGGTGIETQYF.

This chain uses TRBV30 with TRBJ1-4; tentatively, D is TRBD1 (5 bases). Trimming left V 0 bases short and J 5 bases short, with 13 bases between. This CDR3 region has 15 residues. Germline lookup yields CDR1 GTSNPN and CDR2 SVGIG (reference sequence). The CDR3: CAWSVTGWGNEKLFF. DNA for the CDR3: TGTGCCTGGAGTGTAACAGGTTGGGGAAATGAAAAACTGTTTTTT.

The chain recombines TRBV6-4 with TRBJ2-3, with 7 bases lining up with TRBD2. The CDR3 has 17 residues. Germline V gene lookup returns CDR1 MRHNA and CDR2 SNTAGT. V lost 0 bases, J lost 8 bases, and 14 bases stayed unmatched. The chain's CDR3 is CASSDSGGDRGSVTQYF. The CDR3 DNA reads TGTGCCAGCAGTGACTCGGGGGGGGACCGGGGTAGTGTTACGCAGTATTTT.

The chain combines TRBV7-8 with TRBJ2-2; 8 bases map to TRBD2. This CDR3 spans 14 amino acids. Germline V CDR1 and CDR2: SGHVS, FQNEAQ. V lost 5 bases and J lost 7; bases outside the gene matches: 6. The CDR3 bases are TGTGCCAGCAGCCGCGGGACTAGTCACGGGGAGCTGTTTTTT. This sequence encodes CASSRGTSHGELFF.

The rearrangement joins TRBV2 to TRBJ2-5; 8 bases fit TRBD2. CDR1 SNHLY and CDR2 FYNNEI come from the germline V gene. Trimming took 7 bases from V and 2 from J; bases not matched to a gene: 6. The CDR3 is 14 residues long. As DNA, the CDR3 is TGTGCCAGCATAGCGGGACTAACACAAGAGACCCAGTACTTC. The encoded protein is CASIAGLTQETQYF.

The rearrangement uses TRBV2 and TRBJ1-1, with no clear D. V shed 7 bases and J shed 7 bases, with 13 bases lying between them. The CDR3 contains 12 residues. Germline-derived CDR1 and CDR2 are SNHLY and FYNNEI. This CDR3 is CASTGTDVEAFF. In nucleotides, the CDR3 is TGTGCCAGCACAGGTACCGACGTTGAAGCTTTCTTT.